This T cell receptor beta chain is drawn from a study of blood T cell repertoires in COVID-19. Germline CDR1 is KGHSH and CDR2 is LQKENI. This CDR3 comprises 15 residues. The V gene end was trimmed by 6 bases and the J gene end by 3 bases; junction bases not matched to a gene: 9. Per the original methods: Reference gene primer amplification gave nucleated cell count estimates. Repertoires were generated with immunoSEQ multiplex PCR, while TCRdb's copy carries only in-frame clones and drops some. For V, J and clone size, that table is used; D and trimming come from the DNA. This table has more than 110,000 clones, more than 60% appearing once.

The receptor was isolated from a man aged 80 or over with acute or convalescent COVID-19. Specimen: peripheral blood. This chain connects TRBV18 to TRBJ2-7, with 9 bases matching TRBD1. The CDR3 loop reads CASSASTGGGYEQYF. The CDR3 region has the DNA TGTGCCAGCTCCGCCAGTACAGGGGGCGGCTACGAGCAGTACTTC. Looking up the rest from reference TRBV18 and TRBJ2-7 gives the full variable domain: NAGVMQNPRHLVRRRGQEARLRCSPMKGHSHVYWYRQLPEEGLKFMVYLQKENIIDESGMPKERFSAEFPKEGPSILRIQQVVRGDSAAYFCASSASTGGGYEQYFGPGTRLTVT.